This T cell receptor (beta chain) is from a study of post-analysis software for immune sequencing data. Findings and limits, study-wide: Samples sharing a preparation batch grouped tightly together when assessed by F measure. Patients carried roughly 5 TRBV segments more frequently than controls did, and TRBV5-6, TRBV5-1 and TRBV20-1 were among them.

Unique molecular identifiers were present in the TCR beta cDNA libraries. Between roughly 0.95 and 10 million T cells gave rise to 500,000 to 650,000 cDNA molecules. TCRdb independently ran MiXCR on the PCR reads; one entry per CDR3 protein. The sample includes around 440,000 distinct CDR3 sequences, 40% to 55% of them seen just once. The CDR3 extends over 14 amino acids. V shed 10 bases, J shed 6 bases, and the junction held 10 bases outside the gene matches. About this clonotype itself: What it binds is unknown.

The chain recombines TRBV12-3 or TRBV12-4 with TRBJ2-1; TRBD1 aligns across 9 bases. Material: blood. The TCR comes from a girl between 10 and 17 years old with multiple sclerosis. CDR3 loop: CAIPSGQGANEQFF. The CDR3 nucleotides are TGTGCCATTCCGTCGGGACAGGGAGCCAATGAGCAGTTCTTC.